This TCR beta chain was observed in a study of shared clonotypes between healthy human individuals. Whole-study findings and limits: A handful of donors showed sharing of roughly 5% of naive CD4 clonotypes.

TCRdb's copy holds only in-frame clones and misses some; the assay was immunoSEQ multiplex PCR. The repertoire has some 2.1 million clones, 90% to 95% of them found once; the top ten carry 0.1% to 0.15%. As regards this clone: Its antigen remains unidentified.

The CDR3 contains 16 residues. Germline V gene sequence: CDR1 SGHNT, CDR2 YENEEA. Trimming at V came to 2 bases and at J to 1 base, leaving 5 bases not matched to a gene. The receptor comes from a man aged 18 to 35 in good health. Sample: naive CD4+ T cells sorted from blood. Subset here: CD45RA+ positively selected. The genes are TRBV11-3 and TRBJ2-5; 9 bases align to TRBD2. The DNA of the CDR3 is TGTGCCAGCAGCTTAAACAGCGGGGGGCTCCAAGAGACCCAGTACTTC. Its protein is CASSLNSGGLQETQYF.